This record concerns one TCR beta chain sequence. Its target is not known. This sample stems from a study of OX40 agonist ivuxolimab in advanced cancers. The study, taken as a whole, reports: CD4+ and CD8+ blood T cells expanded clonally by week 6 at 0.1 to 3.0 mg/kg. Expansion of clones was among the lowest in partial responders at 0.1-3.0 mg/kg.

Sequencing used immunoSEQ multiplex PCR; TCRdb keeps in-frame clones, though not all of them. The sample includes 55,000 to 75,000 clones, around 80% of them seen just once. Looked up from germline, CDR1 is LNHDA and CDR2 is SQIVND (reference sequence). There are 14 residues in the CDR3. V lost 6 bases and J lost 5; bases outside the gene matches: 8. The receptor comes from an adult with an advanced solid tumor such as melanoma, head and neck, liver or kidney cancer. The rearrangement links TRBV19 to TRBJ2-5; 8 nucleotides line up with TRBD2. The source material was CD4+ or CD8+ T cells sorted from blood, sampled in a trial of the OX40 agonist ivuxolimab. The CDR3 nucleotides are TGTGCCAGTAGCGGGGGGGCCATATTCGAGACCCAGTACTTC. Translated, it gives CASSGGAIFETQYF.